These 14 T cell receptor beta chains were sequenced from one sample in a study of human T cells and chemical hapten exposure. TCRdb recomputed calls from the RACE reads with MiXCR, one row per CDR3 protein. The data hold over 300,000 distinct CDR3 sequences, with around 5.5% observed a single time. Time point specified: pre-sensitization, week 0. Documented treatment: therapeutic diphenylcyclopropenone sensitization with weekly scalp DPC. Sequencing used whole blood, obtained in connection with sensitization to the hapten diphenylcyclopropenone (DPC). These receptors were collected from a woman aged 45 to 65 with alopecia areata. Some clones in this sample may be carry-over from other donors' samples.

In its sample, this clonotype was seen many times. The gene calls are TRBV6-5 and TRBJ2-3; D call uncertain. The V gene lost 0 bases and the J gene lost 2 bases, with 9 bases spanning the gap. Germline values: CDR1 MNHEY, CDR2 SVGAGI. The length of the CDR3 is 15 residues. CDR3 sequence (DNA): TGTGCCAGCAGTTACTCCCCGTCGGTCACAGATACGCAGTATTTT. Its protein product is CASSYSPSVTDTQYF.

This clonotype was observed a handful of times. The rearrangement uses TRBV18 and TRBJ2-1; the D is unclear. Germline V CDR1 and CDR2: KGHSH, LQKENI. The ends were cut back, 3 bases at V and 6 bases at J, with 9 bases in the middle. The CDR3 consists of 13 residues. DNA of the CDR3: TGTGCCAGCTCACCTTCCCTGACCAATGAGCAGTTCTTC. The encoded protein is CASSPSLTNEQFF.

There are many counts of this clonotype. The rearrangement uses TRBV10-3 and TRBJ1-3; D is undetermined. CDR1 is ENHRY, CDR2 SYGVKD, per germline. The CDR3 runs to 11 residues. V lost 8 bases and J 8 bases, leaving 10 bases between the germline ends. The DNA for the CDR3 is TGTGCCATCGGGGATGGGGACACCATATATTTT. The encoded protein is CAIGDGDTIYF.

This clonotype was seen many times. The germline gene is not matched at one end of the junction; a read error may be the cause. V and J are TRBV12-3 or TRBV12-4 and TRBJ2-1, with 9 bases fitting TRBD1. The CDR3 totals 11 residues. The CDR3 spells CASSLNRDRVF. In DNA form, the CDR3 reads TGTGCCAGCAGTCTCAACCGGGACAGGGTCTTC.

This clonotype was picked up many times. A junction boundary mismatches the germline segment, possibly from a read error. The gene calls are TRBV5-1 and TRBJ1-1; the D is unclear. CDR3 length: 14 residues. Looked up from germline, CDR1 is SGHRS and CDR2 is YFSETQ. The chain's CDR3 is CASSLDGKNTEAFF. The CDR3 nucleotides are TGTGCCAGCAGTTTGGACGGAAAGAACACTGAAGCTTTCTTT.

This clonotype was found many times. J is TRBJ2-7 and V is TRBV5-6; D possibly corresponds to TRBD1 (6 bases). CDR1 is SGHDT and CDR2 is YYEEEE in the germline V gene. The CDR3 sequence is 14 residues long. Between the trimmed V and J ends, which lost 2 bases and 2 bases, there was a span of 11 bases. CDR3 sequence: CASSFTGTPYEQYF. The CDR3 nucleotides read TGTGCCAGCAGCTTCACAGGGACGCCCTACGAGCAGTACTTC.

This clonotype was detected only a few times. The chain couples TRBV20-1 to TRBJ2-4; TRBD1 agrees at 7 bases. The CDR3 contains 17 residues. CDR1 DFQATT and CDR2 SNEGSKA come from the germline V gene (reference sequence). V lost 0 bases and J lost 2; bases outside the gene matches: 10. CDR3 region: CSARDLRQGYSKNIQYF. The CDR3, as DNA: TGCAGTGCTAGAGATTTGCGACAGGGTTACTCCAAAAACATTCAGTACTTC.

This clonotype was detected once. Given a much more abundant clone one base away, this may be a read error. The V call is TRBV6-5, the J call TRBJ1-1, with D possibly matching TRBD1 (6 bases). CDR3 length: 14 amino acids. Germline CDR1 reads MNHEY; CDR2 reads SVGAGI. For the CDR3, the DNA is TGTGCCGGCAGTTACTCGACGGGACAATCTGAAGCTTTCTTT. Protein product: CAGSYSTGQSEAFF.

The table lists this clonotype with many counts. The chain joins TRBV20-1 to TRBJ2-7; maybe TRBD1 (6 bases). Trimming took 6 bases from V and 5 from J, leaving 14 bases between them. Germline CDR1 is DFQATT and CDR2 is SNEGSKA (reference sequence). The CDR3 consists of 12 residues. The CDR3 DNA is TGCAGTGCGGGACAAAAGGTCCACGAGCAGTACTTC. Protein: CSAGQKVHEQYF.

This chain joins TRBV3-1 and TRBJ2-1; 7 positions match TRBD2. From germline, CDR1 is LGHDT and CDR2 YNNKEL (reference sequence). The V and J ends lost 8 bases and 3 bases, in that order; junction bases with no gene match: 16. This CDR3 is built from 17 residues. This chain's CDR3 is CASSRSGLGTRYNEQFF. The DNA of the CDR3 is TGTGCCAGCTCACGTTCCGGACTAGGTACCCGCTACAATGAGCAGTTCTTC.

This clonotype was found many times. This sequence joins TRBV5-1 and TRBJ1-5; a possible D gene is TRBD1 (5 bases). Germline CDR1 reads SGHRS; CDR2 reads YFSETQ. Trimming shortened V by 0 bases and J by 1 base, and 8 bases separated the two germline ends. This CDR3 has 15 amino acids. The CDR3 DNA reads as TGCGCCAGCAGCTTGGATGGGGGAAGCAATCAGCCCCAGCATTTT. Translating it yields CASSLDGGSNQPQHF.

The chain is built from TRBV29-1 and TRBJ2-3; TRBD2 agrees at 7 bases. The V and J ends lost 4 bases and 4 bases, in that order; junction bases with no gene match: 14. The CDR3 loop spans 16 amino acids. Germline CDR1 SQVTM, CDR2 ANQGSEA. The CDR3 DNA sequence: TGCAGCGTTGTGGCTTTCGGGAGGACCGGTCCAGATACGCAGTATTTT. It codes for CSVVAFGRTGPDTQYF.

This clonotype was detected ten times or more. This sequence joins TRBV29-1 and TRBJ1-1; D is ambiguous. The CDR3 sequence is 13 residues long. The germline V and J ends were trimmed by 1 base and 2 bases, with 8 bases remaining between them. Germline CDR1 SQVTM, CDR2 ANQGSEA. The CDR3 here is CSVEGVGNTEAFF. The CDR3 DNA sequence: TGCAGCGTTGAAGGAGTAGGAAACACTGAAGCTTTCTTT.

This clonotype has a count of ten or more. The chain couples TRBV5-1 to TRBJ2-1; possible D gene TRBD1, 7 bases. In germline, CDR1 is SGHRS, CDR2 YFSETQ. The germline V and J ends were trimmed by 4 bases and 7 bases, with 18 bases remaining between them. This CDR3 has 15 amino acids. The CDR3 DNA sequence: TGCGCCAGCAGCCCGGGCGCAGGGGGGAGAAATGAGCAGTTCTTC. Residues: CASSPGAGGRNEQFF.